Listed below are T cell receptor beta chains from one sample, sequenced in a study of CD8 T cells in ankylosing spondylitis. TCRdb reanalysed the 5' RACE reads using MiXCR and keeps one entry per CDR3 protein. The table records about 390,000 distinct CDR3 sequences, under 25% of them present only once. Sequencing used blood, either unsorted or a sorted T cell fraction (not recorded which). The receptors were sampled from a male donor with ankylosing spondylitis. The CDR3 runs from the conserved cysteine through the conserved F or W. D genes are given only for firm matches. Expanded clones are given a class, and other clones once, few, many or no size at all.

j_call | cdr3_length | d_call | v_call | clone_size | cdr3_aa | cdr3_nt
TRBJ2-7 | 16 | TRBD2 | TRBV10-2 | - | CASSDWGLAGGYEQYF | TGCGCCAGCAGTGATTGGGGACTAGCGGGGGGCTACGAGCAGTACTTC
TRBJ1-2 | 12 | TRBD1 | TRBV10-3 | few | CAISATGDGYTF | TGTGCCATCAGTGCCACAGGGGATGGCTACACCTTC
TRBJ2-2 | 19 | TRBD1 | TRBV6-5 | few | CASSYSSDRGKAVTGELFF | TGTGCCAGCAGTTATTCGTCCGACAGGGGGAAGGCGGTCACCGGGGAGCTGTTTTTT
TRBJ1-2 | 15 | - | TRBV7-9 | - | CASSFLAPANYGYTF | TGTGCCAGCAGCTTCCTTGCGCCAGCAAACTATGGCTACACCTTC
TRBJ1-4 | 12 | - | TRBV6-6 | - | CASTSGSSKLFF | TGTGCCAGCACCTCCGGGTCCTCTAAACTGTTTTTT
TRBJ2-1 | 15 | TRBD2 | TRBV12-5 | - | CASAQTSGRLGEQFF | TGTGCTAGTGCTCAGACTAGCGGGAGGTTGGGTGAGCAGTTCTTC
TRBJ2-1 | 16 | TRBD2 | TRBV7-3 | - | CASSLTGTSGSSEQFF | TGTGCCAGCAGCTTAACGGGGACTAGCGGGAGTTCTGAGCAGTTCTTC
TRBJ2-1 | 17 | - | TRBV28 | - | CASSLTSVAGTGNEQFF | TGTGCCAGCAGTCTAACTTCGGTAGCCGGGACGGGGAATGAGCAGTTCTTC
TRBJ1-5 | 15 | - | TRBV7-2 | - | CASSLSGGVNQPQHF | TGTGCCAGCAGCTTATCGGGGGGCGTAAATCAGCCCCAGCATTTT
TRBJ2-7 | 13 | TRBD2 | TRBV11-2 | few | CASSQRGAYEQYF | TGTGCCAGCAGCCAGCGGGGCGCCTACGAGCAGTACTTC
TRBJ1-1 | 14 | - | TRBV5-1 | - | CASSFRVGSTEAFF | TGCGCCAGCAGCTTTCGGGTTGGTAGCACTGAAGCTTTCTTT
TRBJ2-1 | 14 | TRBD2 | TRBV20-1 | - | CSAPLAGSYNEQFF | TGCAGTGCTCCACTAGCGGGATCCTACAATGAGCAGTTCTTC
TRBJ2-1 | 16 | - | TRBV7-6 | - | CASSLVRDGDYNEQFF | TGTGCCAGCAGCTTAGTGCGGGATGGGGATTACAATGAGCAGTTCTTC